The rows below give T cell receptor beta chains drawn from one sample of a study of CD8+ T cells in alopecia areata. Sequenced by immunoSEQ multiplex PCR; TCRdb stores in-frame clones only, minus some. The sample lists nearly 95,000 clones; more than 65% were seen once. This specimen was CD8+ T cells sorted from blood, taken at week 44, from a patient treated with tofacitinib. These receptors were taken from a human donor with alopecia areata. Each CDR3 is given with its conserved first and last residue. D genes are given only for firm matches. Only some rows state a clone size, as once, few, many or a class for expanded clones.

V	size	J	D	CDR3	DNA
TRBV6-6	.	TRBJ1-2	.	CASSDPNYGYTF	TGTGCCAGCAGTGATCCTAACTATGGCTACACCTTC
TRBV5-1	.	TRBJ1-1	.	CASSLAGGFNTEAFF	TGCGCCAGCAGCTTGGCCGGCGGATTTAACACTGAAGCTTTCTTT
TRBV6-1	.	TRBJ2-1	TRBD1	CASSEAFWDRGYEQFF	TGTGCCAGCAGTGAAGCGTTTTGGGACAGGGGGTATGAGCAGTTCTTC
TRBV9	.	TRBJ2-3	.	CASSVSGNEADTQYF	TGTGCCAGCAGCGTTTCAGGGAATGAGGCAGATACGCAGTATTTT
TRBV7-8	.	TRBJ1-1	.	CASSLVENTEAFF	TGTGCCAGCAGCTTAGTGGAGAACACTGAAGCTTTCTTT
TRBV19	.	TRBJ2-6	.	CASSQGGGLGVLTF	TGTGCCAGTAGCCAAGGAGGTGGTTTGGGCGTCCTGACTTTC
TRBV29-1	.	TRBJ2-7	TRBD2	CSVELAGTYEQYF	TGCAGCGTTGAACTAGCGGGGACCTACGAGCAGTACTTC
TRBV9	.	TRBJ1-1	.	CASSAPGSRTEAFF	TGTGCCAGCAGCGCCCCGGGATCTCGGACTGAAGCTTTCTTT
TRBV7-8	.	TRBJ2-1	TRBD2	CASSPWGGIDNEQFF	TGTGCCAGCAGCCCCTGGGGGGGTATCGACAATGAGCAGTTCTTC
TRBV29-1	.	TRBJ2-1	.	CSAEGLGGPEQFF	TGCAGCGCTGAAGGTTTGGGGGGGCCTGAGCAGTTCTTC
TRBV9	.	TRBJ1-2	TRBD1	CASSGLGGGYGYTF	TGTGCCAGCAGCGGATTAGGGGGCGGCTATGGCTACACCTTC
TRBV4-3	.	TRBJ2-1	.	CASSQGRTIEQFF	TGCGCCAGCAGCCAAGGGAGGACTATTGAGCAGTTCTTC
TRBV27	.	TRBJ1-1	TRBD1	CASSLSRTGHTEAFF	TGTGCCAGCAGTTTATCTCGGACAGGGCACACTGAAGCTTTCTTT
TRBV5-6	.	TRBJ2-5	TRBD2	CASSLGSGGDGTQYF	TGTGCCAGCAGCTTGGGAAGCGGGGGGGATGGGACCCAGTACTTC
TRBV29-1	.	TRBJ1-1	TRBD1	CSVRNRGALGDTEAFF	TGCAGCGTTAGAAACAGGGGTGCCCTTGGGGACACTGAAGCTTTCTTT
TRBV14	.	TRBJ2-3	.	CASSQAITDTQYF	TGTGCCAGCAGCCAAGCAATCACAGATACGCAGTATTTT
TRBV30	.	TRBJ2-4	.	CAWSYDGNIQYF	TGTGCCTGGAGCTACGACGGGAACATTCAGTACTTC
TRBV5-6	once	TRBJ2-2	.	CASSWASSTGELFF	TGTGCCAGCAGCTGGGCTTCATCCACCGGGGAGCTGTTTTTT
TRBV7-8	few	TRBJ2-1	.	CASSLAPNNEQFF	TGTGCCAGCAGCTTGGCTCCAAACAATGAGCAGTTCTTC
TRBV7-2	few	TRBJ1-5	TRBD1	CASRAGTGKNWVQPQHF	TGTGCCAGCAGAGCCGGGACAGGGAAAAATTGGGTGCAGCCCCAGCATTTT
TRBV7-2	.	TRBJ1-2	.	CASSLASQGYGYTF	TGTGCCAGCAGCTTAGCGAGCCAGGGGTATGGCTACACCTTC
TRBV19	once	TRBJ2-1	.	CASLHGGGSGEQFF	TGTGCCAGTTTACACGGAGGGGGGTCGGGTGAGCAGTTCTTC
TRBV19	.	TRBJ1-5	.	CASSIPGLGNQPQHF	TGTGCCAGTAGTATTCCCGGGCTAGGCAATCAGCCCCAGCATTTT
TRBV13	.	TRBJ2-7	.	CASSLEGDYEQYF	TGTGCCAGCAGCTTGGAAGGGGATTACGAGCAGTACTTC
TRBV2	.	TRBJ2-7	.	CASSDSYEQYF	TGTGCCAGCAGTGATTCATACGAGCAGTACTTC
TRBV30	.	TRBJ2-7	TRBD1	CAWSEGRGPYEQYF	TGTGCCTGGAGTGAAGGCAGGGGGCCCTACGAGCAGTACTTC
TRBV7-9	few	TRBJ2-6	.	CASTSPHISSGANVLTF	TGTGCCAGCACCTCTCCCCATATAAGCTCTGGGGCCAACGTCCTGACTTTC
TRBV5-1	.	TRBJ2-2	.	CASSWDQAANTGELFF	TGCGCCAGCAGCTGGGACCAGGCTGCGAACACCGGGGAGCTGTTTTTT
TRBV6-4	.	TRBJ1-2	.	CASSDGPTLGYTF	TGTGCCAGCAGTGACGGGCCGACTCTCGGCTACACCTTC
TRBV29-1	few	TRBJ2-2	TRBD2	CSVAGTSGPRDTGELFF	TGCAGCGTAGCCGGGACTAGCGGGCCAAGGGACACCGGGGAGCTGTTTTTT
TRBV25-1	.	TRBJ1-1	TRBD1	CASSALAGQGACIF	TGTGCCAGCAGTGCTTTAGCCGGACAGGGAGCTTGTATCTTT
TRBV29-1	.	TRBJ2-3	TRBD1	CSGIGTGWDTQYF	TGCAGCGGGATCGGGACAGGCTGGGATACGCAGTATTTT
TRBV30	.	TRBJ1-4	.	CAWTLDNHEKLFF	TGTGCCTGGACTCTGGACAACCATGAAAAACTGTTTTTT
TRBV7-9	.	TRBJ2-2	TRBD2	CASSPPAGGNTGELFF	TGTGCCAGCAGCCCCCCAGCGGGGGGTAACACCGGGGAGCTGTTTTTT
TRBV6-5	.	TRBJ1-1	.	CASSYGGVNTEAFF	TGTGCCAGCAGTTACGGGGGGGTGAACACTGAAGCTTTCTTT
TRBV7-6	.	TRBJ2-1	TRBD2	CASSPRGGASYNEQFF	TGTGCCAGCAGCCCACGCGGGGGGGCCTCATACAATGAGCAGTTCTTC
TRBV30	.	TRBJ2-1	.	CAWSVNLYEQFF	TGTGCCTGGAGTGTAAATTTGTATGAGCAGTTCTTC
TRBV7-9	.	TRBJ1-2	.	CASSPMPPDYGYTF	TGTGCCAGCAGCCCGATGCCGCCGGACTATGGCTACACCTTC
TRBV6-5	few	TRBJ1-5	.	CASSYSNVGSQHF	TGTGCCAGCAGTTACTCCAATGTGGGGTCCCAGCATTTT
TRBV7-2	few	TRBJ2-1	.	CASSQLAGYNEQFF	TGCGCCAGCAGCCAGCTCGCAGGCTACAATGAGCAGTTCTTC
TRBV30	.	TRBJ1-1	TRBD1	CAWGEGTDTEAFF	TGTGCCTGGGGAGAGGGGACAGACACTGAAGCTTTCTTT
TRBV19	once	TRBJ1-2	.	CASSITAAYGYTF	TGTGCCAGTAGTATTACGGCAGCCTATGGCTACACCTTC
TRBV6-5	.	TRBJ2-1	.	CASSPGAAEQFF	TGTGCCAGCAGCCCCGGGGCGGCTGAGCAGTTCTTC
TRBV2	.	TRBJ1-2	TRBD1	CASSDPRQGTDYGYTF	TGTGCCAGCAGTGATCCCCGACAGGGTACGGACTATGGCTACACCTTC
TRBV5-1	.	TRBJ2-7	.	CASSFGWSGDLEQYF	TGCGCCAGCAGCTTCGGCTGGTCAGGGGATTTGGAGCAGTACTTC
TRBV7-7	.	TRBJ2-7	TRBD1	CASSLGQGAYEQYF	TGTGCCAGCAGCTTGGGACAGGGGGCGTACGAGCAGTACTTC
TRBV9	.	TRBJ2-7	.	CASSEEVRGEQYF	TGTGCCAGCAGTGAGGAGGTAAGGGGTGAGCAGTACTTC
TRBV10-2	.	TRBJ1-5	.	CASSDMGDQPQHF	TGCGCCAGCAGTGACATGGGGGATCAGCCCCAGCATTTT
TRBV5-6	.	TRBJ1-5	.	CASSLAPGRNQPQHF	TGTGCCAGCAGCTTGGCGCCAGGCCGAAATCAGCCCCAGCATTTT
TRBV21-1	.	TRBJ2-7	.	CARHIDEQYF	TGTGCCAGGCACATCGACGAGCAGTACTTC
TRBV6-1	.	TRBJ2-3	TRBD2	CASSVQETSGGPTDTQYF	TGTGCCAGCAGTGTCCAGGAGACTAGCGGGGGGCCCACAGATACGCAGTATTTT
TRBV9	.	TRBJ2-7	.	CASSGKGDEQYF	TGTGCCAGCAGCGGCAAGGGAGACGAGCAGTACTTC